This TCR beta chain emerged from a study of OX40 agonist ivuxolimab in advanced cancers. The germline CDR1 and CDR2 sequences are SGHTA and FQGNSA. The CDR3 length is 15 residues. V shed 7 bases and J shed 0 bases, with 12 bases lying between them. Sequencing was performed with immunoSEQ multiplex PCR; in TCRdb, only in-frame clones are kept and a portion is missing. The table shows 95,000 to 150,000 clones, with approximately 90% occurring only once. Details on this clone: Its specificity is unknown.

Overall study findings and caveats: CD8+ T cells were the subset that, on average, had more expanded clones than CD4+. In the 0.1 to 3.0 mg/kg range, CD4+ and CD8+ blood T cells had expanded clonally by week 6.

The sequence was obtained from an adult with an advanced solid tumor such as melanoma, head and neck, liver or kidney cancer. This specimen consisted of CD4+ or CD8+ T cells sorted from blood, obtained in a trial of the OX40 agonist ivuxolimab. J is TRBJ2-2 and V is TRBV7-2, with D perhaps matching TRBD1 or TRBD2 (6 bases each). In nucleotides, the CDR3 is TGTGCCAGCACCAAGGGGGGTTCGAACACCGGGGAGCTGTTTTTT. The encoded protein is CASTKGGSNTGELFF.